This T cell receptor (beta chain) originates from a study of blood T cell repertoires in COVID-19 (dated by TCRdb to the early 2020s). As for the study more broadly: Samples covering the acute and convalescent phases of COVID-19 were provided by collaborators in the United States, Italy and Spain. The material from the prospective study consisted of cDNA or gDNA derived from T cells, B-cell-depleted T cells, or PBMCs. Deeply sampled blood TCRbeta repertoires from subjects exposed to, actively infected with, or recovered from COVID-19 were included in the dataset. A freely available public database, intended as a resource for researchers studying the immune response to SARS-CoV-2, is where the repertoires were released. The samples were drawn from two sources: the first 160 participants of the ongoing ImmuneRACE study, and fewer than 1,500 subjects contributed by 6 global collaborators. The sample metadata nearly always contained a de-identified subject ID, COVID-19 status, age in years and sex. Where HLA class I and class II types were available, the types were taken from metadata supplied by the sample provider, not from assay-based typing. The study at large found these results: The amount of clinical and demographic metadata varied by source and participant and was provided uncurated.

TCRbeta CDR3 regions were amplified from genomic DNA using the immunoSEQ Assay, a bias-controlled multiplex PCR. In the source study's methods: The number of nucleated cells in each sample was estimated from the amplification of reference gene primers within the assay. Sequence reads were collapsed and filtered to measure the absolute abundance of every unique TCRbeta CDR3 rearrangement. For each sample, productive Simpson clonality was calculated by taking the square root of Simpson's diversity index across productive rearrangements. Imported from immuneACCESS, the table was reduced by TCRdb to in-frame sequences with V and J called. These copies leave out some clones; in studies compared against another copy, an unresolved V gene accounts for under half, and the cause of the remainder is not known. V and J calls and clone size are as listed in that table; D and trimming were resolved from the DNA. This sample has some 76,000 clones in its table, and about nine tenths of those were observed once. The ten biggest clones cover 5% to 5.5% of the sample.

Each collaborating institution followed its own protocols to collect whole blood in K2EDTA tubes. For TCRbeta analysis, collaborators shipped samples in one of three forms: frozen whole blood, isolated PBMCs, or DNA extracted from either of those sample types. This clone was recorded only once. Its antigen is currently not known. Per-nucleotide qualities are absent, and no much larger clonotype sits a single base away. According to the germline V gene (reference sequence), CDR1 reads SEHNR and CDR2 reads FQNEAQ. V loses 5 bases at its end and J loses 0 bases; junction bases beyond the gene matches: 6. The CDR3 runs 15 amino acids, cysteine and phenylalanine included. The sequence is cut down to CDR3 DNA, 45 bases in frame from base 1.

The receptor was derived from a young woman with acute or convalescent COVID-19. The source material was peripheral blood. The chain uses TRBV7-9 and TRBJ1-1; 7 central bases correspond to TRBD1. The bases are TGTGCCAGCAGCCCCGAGACAGGGTTGAACACTGAAGCTTTCTTT. Its protein product is CASSPETGLNTEAFF.